Listed below are T cell receptor beta chains from one sample, sequenced in a study of shared clonotypes between healthy human individuals. TCRdb keeps only in-frame clones here, not all; method: immunoSEQ multiplex PCR. The sample shows millions of clones, about 95% of them seen only once. Sequencing input: naive CD8+ T cells sorted from blood. The receptors here all came from a man aged 18 to 30 in good health. Both conserved end residues are part of each CDR3. The order of the fields is clone size, CDR3 length, V gene, J gene, D gene, CDR3 DNA, CDR3 protein. The D gene is left open where the match is weak. Size is omitted from some rows. Given values are once, few, many or a class for expanded clones.

abundance: -; len: 14; v_gene: TRBV11-2; j_gene: TRBJ2-7; d_gene: -; CDR3nt: TGTGCCAGCAGCTTAGATCGTCATGGCTACGAGCAGTACTTC; CDR3aa: CASSLDRHGYEQYF
abundance: -; len: 15; v_gene: TRBV7-9; j_gene: TRBJ1-6; d_gene: -; CDR3nt: TGTGCCAGCAGCTTATCGGTGGGATTCAATTCACCCCTCCACTTT; CDR3aa: CASSLSVGFNSPLHF
abundance: -; len: 15; v_gene: TRBV6-5; j_gene: TRBJ2-7; d_gene: -; CDR3nt: TGTGCCAGCAGTTACGACCTTTCTTTCTCCTACGAGCAGTACTTC; CDR3aa: CASSYDLSFSYEQYF
abundance: -; len: 11; v_gene: TRBV5-4; j_gene: TRBJ1-2; d_gene: -; CDR3nt: TGTGCCAGCAGCGACTACAGGGCCAGCCATTTC; CDR3aa: CASSDYRASHF
abundance: -; len: 16; v_gene: TRBV5-1; j_gene: TRBJ2-7; d_gene: -; CDR3nt: TGCGCCAGCAGCTTGGGAGTCGGGCTTAGCTCCTACGAGCAGTACTTC; CDR3aa: CASSLGVGLSSYEQYF
abundance: once; len: 14; v_gene: TRBV10-2; j_gene: TRBJ2-7; d_gene: -; CDR3nt: TGCGCCAGCCACCCGGGTGAGGGGCACTACGAGCAGTACTTC; CDR3aa: CASHPGEGHYEQYF
abundance: once; len: 15; v_gene: TRBV2; j_gene: TRBJ1-5; d_gene: -; CDR3nt: TGTGCCAGCAGTGAGCTGTGGGCTCTAAATCAGCCCCAGCATTTT; CDR3aa: CASSELWALNQPQHF
abundance: -; len: 15; v_gene: TRBV6-1; j_gene: TRBJ2-7; d_gene: -; CDR3nt: TGTGCCAGCAGTGAAGTTTCCGGCAGTATCTACGAGCAGTACTTC; CDR3aa: CASSEVSGSIYEQYF
abundance: once; len: 16; v_gene: TRBV11-2; j_gene: TRBJ2-5; d_gene: -; CDR3nt: TGTGCCAGCAGCTTAGATGTGTCGGGGAAGGGAGAGACCCAGTACTTC; CDR3aa: CASSLDVSGKGETQYF
abundance: -; len: 17; v_gene: TRBV29-1; j_gene: TRBJ2-3; d_gene: -; CDR3nt: TGCAGCGTTGAAGCGATGAACCGGGACCGGAGCACAGATACGCAGTATTTT; CDR3aa: CSVEAMNRDRSTDTQYF
abundance: -; len: 11; v_gene: TRBV29-1; j_gene: TRBJ2-7; d_gene: -; CDR3nt: TGCAGCGCCAGACAGGACTACGAGCAGTACTTC; CDR3aa: CSARQDYEQYF
abundance: once; len: 14; v_gene: TRBV7-6; j_gene: TRBJ2-7; d_gene: -; CDR3nt: TGTGCCAGCAGCTTAGGGACAGAGGGGTACGAGCAGTACTTC; CDR3aa: CASSLGTEGYEQYF
abundance: -; len: 16; v_gene: TRBV7-2; j_gene: TRBJ2-5; d_gene: -; CDR3nt: TGTGCCAGCAGCTTAGTCCCTACCTTCGGCGAAGAGACCCAGTACTTC; CDR3aa: CASSLVPTFGEETQYF
abundance: -; len: 14; v_gene: TRBV14; j_gene: TRBJ2-2; d_gene: -; CDR3nt: TGTGCCAGCAGTATGGGGGTATCAACCGGGGAGCTGTTTTTT; CDR3aa: CASSMGVSTGELFF
abundance: -; len: 17; v_gene: TRBV9; j_gene: TRBJ2-2; d_gene: TRBD1; CDR3nt: TGTGCCAGCAGCGATAACCCGGGACAGAGGAACACCGGGGAGCTGTTTTTT; CDR3aa: CASSDNPGQRNTGELFF
abundance: -; len: 14; v_gene: TRBV11-2; j_gene: TRBJ1-6; d_gene: TRBD1; CDR3nt: TGTGCCAGCAGCTTAGTGGGACAGAATTCACCCCTCCACTTT; CDR3aa: CASSLVGQNSPLHF
abundance: -; len: 14; v_gene: TRBV28; j_gene: TRBJ2-5; d_gene: -; CDR3nt: TGTGCCAGCAGTTTTGGAGGGATGGGCGAGACCCAGTACTTC; CDR3aa: CASSFGGMGETQYF
abundance: -; len: 16; v_gene: TRBV5-4; j_gene: TRBJ2-7; d_gene: TRBD1; CDR3nt: TGTGCCAGCAGCTTGGTACAGGGGCCGAAAGTTTACGAGCAGTACTTC; CDR3aa: CASSLVQGPKVYEQYF
abundance: -; len: 14; v_gene: TRBV13; j_gene: TRBJ2-7; d_gene: -; CDR3nt: TGTGCCAGCAGCGGACGGGACCTCTCCTACGAGCAGTACTTC; CDR3aa: CASSGRDLSYEQYF
abundance: -; len: 15; v_gene: TRBV27; j_gene: TRBJ2-1; d_gene: TRBD2; CDR3nt: TGTGCCACCACTAGCGGGAGCGCGGGATGGGGTGAGCAGTTCTTC; CDR3aa: CATTSGSAGWGEQFF
abundance: -; len: 13; v_gene: TRBV11-3; j_gene: TRBJ2-7; d_gene: TRBD1; CDR3nt: TGTGCCAGCAGCCTGGGGACAGCCTACGAGCAGTACTTC; CDR3aa: CASSLGTAYEQYF
abundance: -; len: 14; v_gene: TRBV27; j_gene: TRBJ2-7; d_gene: TRBD1; CDR3nt: TGTGCCAGCAGTTTAGACAGGGGAAGAAACGAGCAGTACTTC; CDR3aa: CASSLDRGRNEQYF
abundance: -; len: 13; v_gene: TRBV4-1; j_gene: TRBJ1-1; d_gene: -; CDR3nt: TGCGCCAGCAGCCCCCGGACGGACACTGAAGCTTTCTTT; CDR3aa: CASSPRTDTEAFF